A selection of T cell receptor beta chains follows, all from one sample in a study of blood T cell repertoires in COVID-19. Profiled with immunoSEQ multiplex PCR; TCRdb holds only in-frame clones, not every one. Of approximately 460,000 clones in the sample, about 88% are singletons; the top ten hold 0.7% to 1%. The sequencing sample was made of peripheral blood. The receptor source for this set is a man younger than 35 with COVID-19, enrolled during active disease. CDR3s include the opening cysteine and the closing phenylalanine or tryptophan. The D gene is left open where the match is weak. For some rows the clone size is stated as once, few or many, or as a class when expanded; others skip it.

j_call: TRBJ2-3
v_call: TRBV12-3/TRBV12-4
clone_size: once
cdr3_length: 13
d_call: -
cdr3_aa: CASSPPGVDTQYF
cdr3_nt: TGTGCCAGCAGCCCCCCAGGGGTCGATACGCAGTATTTT

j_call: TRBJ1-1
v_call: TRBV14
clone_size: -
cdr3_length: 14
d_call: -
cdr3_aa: CASSQVYKNTEAFF
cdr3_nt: TGTGCCAGCAGCCAAGTATATAAGAACACTGAAGCTTTCTTT

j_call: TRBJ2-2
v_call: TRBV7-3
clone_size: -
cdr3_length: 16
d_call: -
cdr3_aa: CASSSMGPGNTGELFF
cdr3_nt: TGTGCCAGCAGCTCTATGGGGCCGGGGAACACCGGGGAGCTGTTTTTT

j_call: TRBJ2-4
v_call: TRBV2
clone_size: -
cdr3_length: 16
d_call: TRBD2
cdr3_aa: CASSVSGAGNKNIQYF
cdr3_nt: TGTGCCAGCAGTGTGAGCGGAGCGGGAAACAAAAACATTCAGTACTTC

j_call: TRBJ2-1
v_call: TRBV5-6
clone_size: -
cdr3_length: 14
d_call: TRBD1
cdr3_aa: CASSYDRDYNEQFF
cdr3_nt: TGTGCCAGCAGTTACGACAGGGACTACAATGAGCAGTTCTTC

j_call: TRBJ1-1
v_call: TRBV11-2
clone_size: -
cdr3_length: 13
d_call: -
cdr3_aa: CASSLAGNTEAFF
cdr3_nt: TGTGCCAGCAGCTTAGCAGGGAACACTGAAGCTTTCTTT

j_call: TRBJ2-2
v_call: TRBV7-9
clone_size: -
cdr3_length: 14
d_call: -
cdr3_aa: CASSPQGNTGELFF
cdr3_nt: TGTGCCAGCAGTCCACAGGGGAACACCGGGGAGCTGTTTTTT

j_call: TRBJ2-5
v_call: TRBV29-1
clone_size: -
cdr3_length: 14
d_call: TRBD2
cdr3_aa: CSVPKPGLAETQYF
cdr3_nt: TGCAGCGTACCTAAGCCGGGACTAGCGGAGACCCAGTACTTC

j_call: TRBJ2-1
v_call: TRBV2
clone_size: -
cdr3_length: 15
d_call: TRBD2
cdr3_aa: CASSVGLGEGDEQFF
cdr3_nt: TGTGCCAGCAGCGTTGGCCTAGGGGAGGGCGATGAGCAGTTCTTC

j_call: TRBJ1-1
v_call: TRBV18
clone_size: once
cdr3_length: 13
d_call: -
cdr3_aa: CASSKTGITEAFF
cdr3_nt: TGTGCCAGCTCAAAAACAGGGATTACTGAAGCTTTCTTT

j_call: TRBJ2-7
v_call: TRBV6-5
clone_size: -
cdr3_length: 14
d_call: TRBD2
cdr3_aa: CASSLGREEYEQYF
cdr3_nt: TGTGCCAGCAGCTTAGGGCGGGAGGAATACGAGCAGTACTTC

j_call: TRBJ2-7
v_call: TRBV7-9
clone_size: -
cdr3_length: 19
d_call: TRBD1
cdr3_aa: CASSFGTGGWKIYGYEQYF
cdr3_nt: TGTGCCAGCAGCTTCGGGACAGGGGGTTGGAAAATATACGGATACGAGCAGTACTTC

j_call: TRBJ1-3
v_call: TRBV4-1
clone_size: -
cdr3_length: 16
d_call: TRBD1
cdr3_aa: CASSQEWTGAGNTIYF
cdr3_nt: TGCGCCAGCAGCCAAGAATGGACAGGAGCTGGAAACACCATATATTTT

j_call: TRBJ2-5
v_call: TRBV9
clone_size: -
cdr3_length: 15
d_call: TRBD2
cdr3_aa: CASSVVAGDMETQYF
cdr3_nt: TGTGCCAGCAGCGTAGTAGCGGGAGACATGGAGACCCAGTACTTC

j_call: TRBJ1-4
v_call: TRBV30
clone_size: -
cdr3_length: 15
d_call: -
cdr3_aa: CAWSSRGTPHEKLFF
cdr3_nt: TGTGCCTGGAGTAGTAGGGGGACACCCCATGAAAAACTGTTTTTT

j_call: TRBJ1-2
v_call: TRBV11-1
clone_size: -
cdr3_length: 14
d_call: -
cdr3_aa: CASSPRTANYGYTF
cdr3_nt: TGTGCCAGCAGCCCTCGGACAGCTAACTATGGCTACACCTTC